This T cell receptor (beta chain) emerged from a study of T cells in Graves' hyperthyroidism and ophthalmopathy. Overall study context: The blood sample was taken at first diagnosis, before treatment began.

V dropped 5 bases and J dropped 7 bases, with 21 bases sitting between them. The germline gives CDR1 MDHEN, CDR2 SYDVKM. The CDR3 is 15 residues long. Study-level findings and limits: Blood also held most thyroid clonotypes expanded beyond 0.001.

TCR beta CDR3 regions were amplified from RNA transcripts. A first-round RT-PCR of the TCR CDR3 used the HTBI primer set. TCRdb re-called the multiplex PCR reads through MiXCR, storing one row per CDR3 protein. The table records more than 550,000 distinct CDR3 sequences, approximately 15% of them present only once. This clonotype was found many times. Its antigen is still unknown. The sample consisted of blood. The TCR comes from a man aged 50-60 years with Graves' hyperthyroidism. This chain links TRBV28 with TRBJ2-7; TRBD1 is a possible D gene (6 bases). CDR3 nucleotides: TGTGCCAGCAGTGGATCAGGGGCCCCATTGATGGAGCAGTACTTC. Its protein is CASSGSGAPLMEQYF.